This T cell receptor beta chain was obtained from a study of OX40 agonist ivuxolimab in advanced cancers. Germline V gives CDR1 SEHNR, CDR2 FQNEAQ (reference sequence). Trimming removed 6 bases at V and 2 bases at J, with 17 bases between. This CDR3 is built from 15 residues. Points from the study as a whole: Dose levels from 0.1 to 3.0 mg/kg saw CD4+ and CD8+ blood T cells expand clonally by week 6.

Clones were read by immunoSEQ multiplex PCR, and TCRdb kept only the in-frame ones, dropping some. Found here are approximately 70,000 clones, 80% to 95% of them singletons; the top ten hold more than 0.45%. This clone was observed a handful of times. The target antigen is unknown. The sequences come from CD4+ or CD8+ T cells sorted from blood, collected in a trial of the OX40 agonist ivuxolimab. The chain combines TRBV7-9 with TRBJ2-7, with D perhaps matching TRBD2 (5 bases). This receptor was obtained from an adult with an advanced solid tumor such as melanoma, head and neck, liver or kidney cancer. The DNA of the CDR3 is TGTGCCAGCAGTGGTGGACGGGGAAAGACCTACGAGCAGTACTTC. Protein product: CASSGGRGKTYEQYF. The whole variable domain, filled in from reference TRBV7-9 and TRBJ2-7, reads DTGVSQNPRHKITKRGQNVTFRCDPISEHNRLYWYRQTLGQGPEFLTYFQNEAQLEKSRLLSDRFSAERPKGSFSTLEIQRTEQGDSAMYLCASSGGRGKTYEQYFGPGTRLTVT.